This passage covers 9 T cell receptor beta chains from one sample sequenced in a study of blood T cell repertoires in COVID-19. Assay used: immunoSEQ multiplex PCR; TCRdb lists only in-frame clones, some missing. The sample consists of around 230,000 clones, about nine tenths of them appearing once. The specimen was peripheral blood. The origin of the receptors is a man aged 55 to 69 who had recovered from COVID-19.

The chain joins TRBV16 to TRBJ1-1, with TRBD1 as a possible D gene (6 bases). Germline values: CDR1 KGHSY, CDR2 FQNENV. V lost 4 bases to trimming and J lost 5 bases, with 17 bases between them. The CDR3 has 15 amino acids. CDR3 sequence reads: CASSPGEGGRTEAFF. The CDR3 bases are TGTGCCAGCAGCCCCGGGGAGGGGGGAAGGACTGAAGCTTTCTTT.

This clone was counted only a few times. The V call is TRBV6-5, the J call TRBJ1-2; a weak D match, TRBD1 (5 bases). Between the trimmed V and J ends, which lost 8 bases and 4 bases, there was a span of 14 bases. The germline CDR1 and CDR2 sequences are MNHEY and SVGAGI. The CDR3 is made up of 13 amino acids. The DNA of the CDR3 is TGTGCCAGCGCCCAGGGCGCCTTCTATGGCTACACCTTC. This codes for CASAQGAFYGYTF.

This chain links TRBV25-1 with TRBJ1-5; TRBD1 is a possible D gene (5 bases). The CDR3 contains 12 residues. Trimming took off 9 bases at V and 5 bases at J, with 11 bases between the two ends. Germline CDR1 is MGHDK and CDR2 is SYGVNS. CDR3 residues: CARTQEDQPQHF. The CDR3 nucleotides are TGTGCCAGGACACAGGAAGATCAGCCCCAGCATTTT.

The V gene is TRBV5-1, the J gene TRBJ2-3; 12 positions agree with TRBD2. Germline V gene lookup returns CDR1 SGHRS and CDR2 YFSETQ. The CDR3 loop spans 16 amino acids. V shed 2 bases and J 8 bases; nucleotides not matched to a gene: 9. CDR3 in amino acids: CASSFGASGGAVTQYF. Written as DNA, the CDR3 is TGCGCCAGCAGCTTTGGGGCTAGCGGGGGGGCTGTTACGCAGTATTTT.

The genes are TRBV5-3 and TRBJ2-7; possible D gene TRBD2, 6 bases. TRBV5-3 is an ORF, and what it does is uncertain. CDR3 size: 15 residues. V lost 4 bases and J 1 base, leaving 15 bases between the germline ends. CDR3 sequence: CARSPGLSASYEQYV. The DNA of the CDR3 is TGTGCCAGAAGCCCGGGACTTTCAGCTTCCTACGAGCAGTACGTC.

The genes are TRBV9 and TRBJ1-2; a possible D gene is TRBD1 (5 bases). The CDR3 covers 17 residues. The germline V gene has CDR1 SGDLS and CDR2 YYNGEE. Trimming took off 3 bases at V and 0 bases at J, with 18 bases between the two ends. The CDR3 nucleotides read TGTGCCAGCAGCGCTGACTCCGACGGGGGGACTAACTATGGCTACACCTTC. Its translation is CASSADSDGGTNYGYTF.

This clone was found a few times. The genes are TRBV4-2 and TRBJ2-1, with 9 bases lining up with TRBD2. J lost 8 bases, V lost 1 base, and 6 bases had no gene match. Germline assignment: CDR1 LGHNA and CDR2 YNFKEQ. The CDR3 has 15 amino acids. CDR3 protein: CASSQVSGGRDEQFF. CDR3 DNA: TGTGCCAGCAGCCAAGTGAGCGGGGGGAGGGATGAGCAGTTCTTC.

The genes are TRBV5-8 and TRBJ2-1; no clear D. There are 17 residues in the CDR3. The germline CDR1 and CDR2 sequences are SGHTS and YDEGEE. Trimming left V 0 bases short and J 5 bases short, with 18 bases between. The CDR3 nucleotides are TGTGCCAGCAGCTTGGGGATCGAATACGAAAGCGACAATGAGCAGTTCTTC. The encoded protein is CASSLGIEYESDNEQFF. Full variable domain (rest looked up from reference TRBV5-8 and TRBJ2-1): EAGVTQSPTHLIKTRGQQATLRCSPISGHTSVYWYQQALGLGLQFLLWYDEGEERNRGNFPPRFSGRQFPNYSSELNVNALELEDSALYLCASSLGIEYESDNEQFFGPGTRLTVL.

The chain has TRBV7-9 and TRBJ1-5, with TRBD1 matching over 11 bases. This CDR3 has 16 amino acids. CDR1 and CDR2 (germline): SEHNR, FQNEAQ (reference sequence). The trim removed 4 bases at V and 5 bases at J, leaving 7 bases unmatched. The DNA of the CDR3 is TGTGCCAGCAGCTGCACCCCGGGACAGGGGGATCAGCCCCAGCATTTT. Protein sequence: CASSCTPGQGDQPQHF.